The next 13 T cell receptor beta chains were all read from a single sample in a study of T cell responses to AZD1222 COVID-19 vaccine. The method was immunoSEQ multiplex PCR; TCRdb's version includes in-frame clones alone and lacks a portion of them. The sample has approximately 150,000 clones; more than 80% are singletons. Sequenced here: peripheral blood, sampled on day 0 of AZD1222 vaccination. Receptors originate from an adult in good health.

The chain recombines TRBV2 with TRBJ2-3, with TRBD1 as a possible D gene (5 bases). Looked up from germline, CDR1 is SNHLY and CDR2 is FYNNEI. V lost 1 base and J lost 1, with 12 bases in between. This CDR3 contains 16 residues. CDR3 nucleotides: TGTGCCAGCAGTGAAGGGATTGGGGCCGGCACAGATACGCAGTATTTT. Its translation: CASSEGIGAGTDTQYF.

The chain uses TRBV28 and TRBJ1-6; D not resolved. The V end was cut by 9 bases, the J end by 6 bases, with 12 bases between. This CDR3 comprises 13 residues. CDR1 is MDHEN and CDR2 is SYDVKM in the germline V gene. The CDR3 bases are TGTGCCAGTTTCGCGGAGGTTAATTCACCCCTCCACTTT. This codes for CASFAEVNSPLHF.

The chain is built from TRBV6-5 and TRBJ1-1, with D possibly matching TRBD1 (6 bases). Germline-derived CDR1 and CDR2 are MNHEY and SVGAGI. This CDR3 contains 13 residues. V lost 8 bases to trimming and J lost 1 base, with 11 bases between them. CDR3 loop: CASRGATNTEAFF. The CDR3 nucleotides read TGTGCCAGCCGGGGGGCAACGAACACTGAAGCTTTCTTT.

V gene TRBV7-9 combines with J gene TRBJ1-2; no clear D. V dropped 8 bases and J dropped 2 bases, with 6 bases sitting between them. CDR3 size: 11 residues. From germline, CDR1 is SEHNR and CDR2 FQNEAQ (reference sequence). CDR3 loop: CASVSNYGYTF. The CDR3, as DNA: TGTGCCAGCGTCAGCAACTATGGCTACACCTTC.

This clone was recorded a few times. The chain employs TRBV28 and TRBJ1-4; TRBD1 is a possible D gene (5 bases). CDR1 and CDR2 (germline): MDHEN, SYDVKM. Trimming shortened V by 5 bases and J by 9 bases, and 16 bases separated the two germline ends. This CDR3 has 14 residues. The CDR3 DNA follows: TGTGCCAGCAGTCCAGGCCCGGGGCGACAAAAACTGTTTTTT. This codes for CASSPGPGRQKLFF.

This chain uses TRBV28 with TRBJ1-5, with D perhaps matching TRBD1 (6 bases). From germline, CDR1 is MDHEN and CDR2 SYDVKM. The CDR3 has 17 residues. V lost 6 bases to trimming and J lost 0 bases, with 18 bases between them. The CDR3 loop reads CASSTPGTRYSNQPQHF. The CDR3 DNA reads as TGTGCCAGCAGCACACCCGGGACAAGATATAGCAATCAGCCCCAGCATTTT.

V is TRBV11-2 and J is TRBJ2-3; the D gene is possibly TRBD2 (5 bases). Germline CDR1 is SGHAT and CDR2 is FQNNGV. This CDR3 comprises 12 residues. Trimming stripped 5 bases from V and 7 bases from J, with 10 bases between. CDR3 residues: CASSLYGNTQYF. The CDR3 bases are TGTGCCAGCAGCCTCTACGGGAATACGCAGTATTTT. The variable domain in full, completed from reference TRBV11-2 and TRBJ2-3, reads EAGVAQSPRYKIIEKRQSVAFWCNPISGHATLYWYQQILGQGPKLLIQFQNNGVVDDSQLPKDRFSAERLKGVDSTLKIQPAKLEDSAVYLCASSLYGNTQYFGPGTRLTVL.

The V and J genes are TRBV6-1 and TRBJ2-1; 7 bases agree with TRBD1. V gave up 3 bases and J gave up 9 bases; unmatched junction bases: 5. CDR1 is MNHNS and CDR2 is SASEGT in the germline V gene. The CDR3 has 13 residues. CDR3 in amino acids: CASSEGQSVEQFF. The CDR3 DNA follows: TGTGCCAGCAGTGAGGGACAGTCGGTTGAGCAGTTCTTC.

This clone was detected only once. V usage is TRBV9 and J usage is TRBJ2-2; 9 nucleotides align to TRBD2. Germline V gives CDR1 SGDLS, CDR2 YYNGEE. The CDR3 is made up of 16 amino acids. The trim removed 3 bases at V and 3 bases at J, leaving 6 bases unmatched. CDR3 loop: CASSARLAAYTGELFF. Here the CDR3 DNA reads TGTGCCAGCAGCGCCCGACTAGCGGCTTACACCGGGGAGCTGTTTTTT.

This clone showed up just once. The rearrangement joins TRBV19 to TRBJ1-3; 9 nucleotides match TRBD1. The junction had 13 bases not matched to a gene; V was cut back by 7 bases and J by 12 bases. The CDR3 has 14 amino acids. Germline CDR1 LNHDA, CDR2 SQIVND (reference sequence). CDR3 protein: CASTPRDRVSNIYF. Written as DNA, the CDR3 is TGTGCCAGTACCCCCCGGGACAGGGTTTCTAACATATATTTT.

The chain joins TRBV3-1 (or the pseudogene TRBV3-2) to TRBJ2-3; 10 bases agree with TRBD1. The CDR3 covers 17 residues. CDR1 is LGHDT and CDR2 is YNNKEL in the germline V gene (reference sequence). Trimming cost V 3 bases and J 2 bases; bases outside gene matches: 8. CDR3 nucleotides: TGTGCCAGCAGCCAGATTCCCGGGACAGGGGCCACAGATACGCAGTATTTT. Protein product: CASSQIPGTGATDTQYF.

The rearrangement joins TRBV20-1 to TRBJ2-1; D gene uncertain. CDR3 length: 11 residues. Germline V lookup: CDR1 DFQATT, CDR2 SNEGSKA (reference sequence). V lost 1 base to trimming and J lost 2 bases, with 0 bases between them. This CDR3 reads CSARAYNEQFF. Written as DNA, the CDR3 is TGCAGTGCTAGAGCCTACAATGAGCAGTTCTTC.

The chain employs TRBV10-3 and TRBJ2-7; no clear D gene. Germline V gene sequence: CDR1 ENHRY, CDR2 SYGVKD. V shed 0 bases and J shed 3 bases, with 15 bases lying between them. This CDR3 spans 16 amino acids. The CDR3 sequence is CAISESAITQDYEQYF. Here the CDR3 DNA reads TGTGCCATCAGTGAGTCTGCTATCACCCAGGACTACGAGCAGTACTTC.